The 28 T cell receptor beta chains below come from one sample, sequenced in a study of cytomegalovirus exposure and HLA in healthy donors. The PCR made use of 60 Vbeta and 13 Jbeta primers. Generated by immunoSEQ multiplex PCR, the TCRdb table keeps only in-frame clones and is missing some. This table holds 150,000 to 200,000 clones, under 85% found once. Sequenced input: PBMCs. The receptors were sampled from a woman in her twenties or thirties in good health and CMV-seronegative.

The J gene is TRBJ1-5, the V gene TRBV6-1; D ambiguous. The CDR3 has 14 residues. Trimming took off 11 bases at V and 0 bases at J, with 14 bases between the two ends. CDR1 is MNHNS, CDR2 SASEGT, per germline. CDR3 nucleotides: TGTGCCGTTCGACAATTAACTAGCAATCAGCCCCAGCATTTT. It translates to CAVRQLTSNQPQHF.

There are a few counts of this clone. V is TRBV27 and J is TRBJ2-1; a possible D gene is TRBD2 (6 bases). Germline V gene data show CDR1 as MNHEY and CDR2 as SMNVEV (reference sequence). Trimming stripped 4 bases from V and 5 bases from J, with 15 bases between. The CDR3 length is 15 residues. CDR3 nucleotide sequence: TGTGCCAGCAGTTCTTTTGGCGGGAAAAACAATGAGCAGTTCTTC. It encodes CASSSFGGKNNEQFF.

The chain carries TRBV5-1 and TRBJ2-3; 8 bases are shared with TRBD2. Germline CDR1 and CDR2: SGHRS and YFSETQ. The CDR3 is made up of 15 amino acids. With 2 bases clipped from V and 4 bases from J, the junction kept 6 bases outside the gene matches. The CDR3 region is CASSFSGRTPDTQYF. The DNA for the CDR3 is TGCGCCAGCAGCTTCAGCGGGAGAACCCCAGATACGCAGTATTTT.

The chain couples TRBV5-1 to TRBJ2-5, with D hard to call. Trimming pared 4 bases from V and 5 bases from J, leaving 9 bases between. Germline V gene data show CDR1 as SGHRS and CDR2 as YFSETQ. The CDR3 totals 12 residues. CDR3 sequence (DNA): TGCGCCAGCAGCCAACTATTCGAGACCCAGTACTTC. It yields the protein CASSQLFETQYF.

The chain recombines TRBV7-9 with TRBJ2-5, with D hard to call. Germline V CDR1 and CDR2: SEHNR, FQNEAQ (reference sequence). The CDR3 contains 13 residues. V was shortened by 1 base and J by 2 bases, with 5 bases between the two germline ends. CDR3 sequence reads: CASSLDIQETQYF. The CDR3 DNA follows: TGTGCCAGCAGCTTAGACATACAAGAGACCCAGTACTTC.

This chain connects TRBV2 to TRBJ2-5; D is unresolved. With 0 bases removed from V and 5 bases from J, the gap between germline ends came to 4 bases. This CDR3 region has 12 residues. Germline values: CDR1 SNHLY, CDR2 FYNNEI. CDR3 sequence reads: CASSEAAETQYF. The CDR3 DNA reads TGTGCCAGCAGTGAAGCTGCGGAGACCCAGTACTTC.

This chain connects TRBV6-1 to TRBJ2-7; TRBD1 agrees at 7 bases. The germline V gene has CDR1 MNHNS and CDR2 SASEGT. CDR3 length equals 15 residues. V lost 5 bases to trimming and J lost 0 bases; unmatched junction nucleotides: 7. CDR3: CASSQGQLSSYEQYF. The CDR3 DNA follows: TGTGCCAGCAGTCAGGGACAGCTAAGCTCCTACGAGCAGTACTTC.

The J gene is TRBJ1-1, the V gene TRBV2; TRBD1 is a possible D gene (5 bases). Per germline, CDR1 SNHLY and CDR2 FYNNEI. The CDR3 extends over 14 amino acids. The V end lost 3 bases, the J end lost 3 bases, and 11 bases lay between the germline ends. In nucleotides, the CDR3 is TGTGCCAGCAGTGATCGGCAGGGTGACACTGAAGCTTTCTTT. It is translated as CASSDRQGDTEAFF.

The V call is TRBV28, the J call TRBJ2-7; D perhaps matches TRBD1 (6 bases). CDR1 MDHEN and CDR2 SYDVKM come from the germline V gene. Trimming removed 5 bases from V and 8 bases from J, with 19 bases in between. The CDR3 totals 14 residues. CDR3 in amino acids: CASSISSDSRKQYF. DNA of the CDR3: TGTGCCAGCAGTATCTCCTCGGACAGTCGGAAGCAGTACTTC. The full variable domain, in which reference TRBV28 and TRBJ2-7 provide the parts outside the CDR3, is DVKVTQSSRYLVKRTGEKVFLECVQDMDHENMFWYRQDPGLGLRLIYFSYDVKMKEKGDIPEGYSVSREKKERFSLILESASTNQTSMYLCASSISSDSRKQYFGPGTRLTVT.

The rearrangement links TRBV28 to TRBJ1-5; the D gene is possibly TRBD1 (6 bases). The length of the CDR3 is 17 residues. Trimming shortened V by 5 bases and J by 11 bases, and 28 bases separated the two germline ends. The germline CDR1 and CDR2 sequences are MDHEN and SYDVKM. The CDR3 coding sequence is TGTGCCAGCAGTGGGGGGCCTTTCCCCACTTTTAGCGGGTCCCAGCATTTT. It yields the protein CASSGGPFPTFSGSQHF. Supplemented by reference TRBV28 and TRBJ1-5, the full variable domain reads DVKVTQSSRYLVKRTGEKVFLECVQDMDHENMFWYRQDPGLGLRLIYFSYDVKMKEKGDIPEGYSVSREKKERFSLILESASTNQTSMYLCASSGGPFPTFSGSQHFGDGTRLSIL.

This chain links TRBV7-9 with TRBJ2-1; weak D call: TRBD2 (5 bases). V lost 5 bases, J lost 7 bases, and 9 bases lay in between. The CDR3 is 12 residues long. From germline, CDR1 is SEHNR and CDR2 FQNEAQ (reference sequence). CDR3 nucleotides: TGTGCCAGCAGCCCGAGGGAAAATGAGCAGTTCTTC. It encodes CASSPRENEQFF.

The chain is built from TRBV29-1 and TRBJ2-7; 7 bases match TRBD2. The germline V gene has CDR1 SQVTM and CDR2 ANQGSEA. Germline trimming cut 4 bases from V and 0 bases from J; bases unmatched to any gene: 3. This CDR3 contains 13 residues. CDR3 sequence (DNA): TGCAGCGTTGGGGGCGGGAGCTCCTACGAGCAGTACTTC. Amino acid sequence: CSVGGGSSYEQYF.

This sequence joins TRBV29-1 and TRBJ1-1; 7 bases align to TRBD1. CDR3 length: 14 amino acids. V gave up 4 bases and J gave up 5 bases; unmatched junction bases: 10. Per the germline V gene, CDR1 is SQVTM and CDR2 is ANQGSEA. CDR3: CSVARTGVGTEAFF. CDR3 in DNA: TGCAGCGTTGCGAGGACAGGAGTCGGGACTGAAGCTTTCTTT.

This clone has only one observation. V usage is TRBV19 and J usage is TRBJ1-4; D call uncertain. Trimming removed 5 bases at V and 2 bases at J, with 6 bases between. This CDR3 spans 13 amino acids. Looked up from germline, CDR1 is LNHDA and CDR2 is SQIVND (reference sequence). The CDR3, as DNA: TGTGCCAGTAGTGCCAGGACTAATGAAAAACTGTTTTTT. It codes for CASSARTNEKLFF.

The count of this clone is one. The V call is TRBV27, the J call TRBJ1-6; perhaps TRBD1 as D (5 bases). The CDR3 runs 13 residues. The germline gives CDR1 MNHEY, CDR2 SMNVEV (reference sequence). V lost 8 bases and J lost 1, with 6 bases in between. The CDR3 region has the DNA TGTGCCAGCGGGGCGTCCTATAATTCACCCCTCCACTTT. Protein sequence: CASGASYNSPLHF.

The chain recombines TRBV5-1 with TRBJ2-5; TRBD1 agrees at 8 bases. V trimming: 2 bases; J trimming: 5 bases; junction bases outside the gene matches: 2. Germline V CDR1 and CDR2: SGHRS, YFSETQ. The length of the CDR3 is 13 residues. The CDR3 reads CASSFYRGETQYF. CDR3 sequence (DNA): TGCGCCAGCAGCTTTTACAGGGGGGAGACCCAGTACTTC.

The chain has TRBV29-1 and TRBJ2-7, with D perhaps matching TRBD1 (5 bases). Germline V gene lookup returns CDR1 SQVTM and CDR2 ANQGSEA. This CDR3 region has 12 residues. Trimming removed 5 bases from V and 9 bases from J, with 17 bases in between. The chain's CDR3 is CSVSRDPSMQYF. The CDR3 region has the DNA TGCAGCGTTTCCAGGGATCCATCTATGCAGTACTTC.

This sequence joins TRBV19 and TRBJ2-3; D not resolved. V was pared by 3 bases and J by 0 bases, with 7 bases between. The CDR3 is 14 residues long. From germline, CDR1 is LNHDA and CDR2 SQIVND (reference sequence). Here the CDR3 reads CASSIMASTDTQYF. For the CDR3, the DNA is TGTGCCAGTAGTATTATGGCTAGCACAGATACGCAGTATTTT.

This chain uses TRBV28 with TRBJ2-1; 13 positions agree with TRBD2. With 5 bases clipped from V and 2 bases from J, the junction kept 6 bases outside the gene matches. The CDR3 contains 17 residues. CDR1 and CDR2 from the germline V gene are MDHEN and SYDVKM. CDR3: CASSPRTSGSPYNEQFF. CDR3 bases: TGTGCCAGCAGTCCCCGGACTAGCGGGAGTCCCTACAATGAGCAGTTCTTC.

J is TRBJ1-1 and V is TRBV19, with D unresolved. CDR3 size: 12 residues. Trimming cost V 3 bases and J 8 bases, with 10 bases left between them. Germline CDR1 LNHDA, CDR2 SQIVND (reference sequence). Here the CDR3 reads CASSIPGVEAFF. The CDR3 DNA reads as TGTGCCAGTAGTATCCCCGGGGTCGAAGCTTTCTTT.

This chain links TRBV5-6 with TRBJ1-4; TRBD1 aligns across 10 bases. In germline, CDR1 is SGHDT, CDR2 YYEEEE. This CDR3 is 15 amino acids long. J was trimmed by 7 bases and V by 2 bases; bases with no gene match: 5. CDR3 protein: CASSFFRTGGEKLFF. The CDR3 DNA sequence: TGTGCCAGCAGCTTTTTTCGGACAGGGGGTGAAAAACTGTTTTTT.

The chain combines TRBV19 with TRBJ1-3; D uncertain. The CDR3 covers 14 residues. Per the germline V gene, CDR1 is LNHDA and CDR2 is SQIVND (reference sequence). V was trimmed by 4 bases and J by 1 base, leaving 8 bases between them. The CDR3, as DNA: TGTGCCAGTAGTAGACCTAGTTCTGGAAACACCATATATTTT. It codes for CASSRPSSGNTIYF.

V and J are TRBV11-2 and TRBJ2-7; 12 nucleotides match TRBD1. This CDR3 region has 17 residues. J gave up 5 bases and V 5 bases, and 13 bases lay outside the gene matches. Per the germline V gene, CDR1 is SGHAT and CDR2 is FQNNGV. The chain's CDR3 is CASSAGTGGIYRDEQYF. CDR3 nucleotides: TGTGCCAGCAGCGCCGGGACAGGGGGCATCTATCGCGACGAGCAGTACTTC.

The rearrangement links TRBV7-9 to TRBJ2-7; 9 bases map to TRBD1. V was pared by 5 bases and J by 4 bases, with 6 bases of the junction left unmatched. The germline V gene has CDR1 SEHNR and CDR2 FQNEAQ (reference sequence). This CDR3 comprises 14 residues. The CDR3 DNA reads as TGTGCCAGCAGCCCCGGGACAGGGTGGTACGAGCAGTACTTC. Its protein product is CASSPGTGWYEQYF.

V gene TRBV7-6 combines with J gene TRBJ2-7; perhaps TRBD2 as D (6 bases). The ends were cut back, 5 bases at V and 1 base at J, with 12 bases in the middle. CDR3 length equals 14 residues. CDR1 and CDR2 from the germline V gene are SGHVS and FNYEAQ. This chain's CDR3 is CASSPRGLSYEQYF. DNA of the CDR3: TGTGCCAGCAGCCCCCGGGGACTTTCCTACGAGCAGTACTTC. Drawing the rest from reference TRBV7-6 and TRBJ2-7, the complete variable domain is GAGVSQSPRYKVTKRGQDVALRCDPISGHVSLYWYRQALGQGPEFLTYFNYEAQQDKSGLPNDRFSAERPEGSISTLTIQRTEQRDSAMYRCASSPRGLSYEQYFGPGTRLTVT.

This clone showed up just once. The chain has TRBV5-1 and TRBJ1-2; TRBD1 might be the D (5 bases). Germline CDR1 and CDR2: SGHRS and YFSETQ. Trimming took 4 bases from V and 14 from J, leaving 21 bases between them. The CDR3 runs 13 residues. CDR3 bases: TGCGCCAGCAGCCCCCCAAGTGAAGGGGTGAGGACCTTC. It translates to CASSPPSEGVRTF.

The rearrangement uses TRBV5-8 and TRBJ1-1; the D is unclear. The germline gives CDR1 SGHTS, CDR2 YDEGEE. The CDR3 spans 15 residues. V dropped 1 base and J dropped 0 bases, with 10 bases sitting between them. The CDR3 sequence is CASSLTYLMNTEAFF. The DNA of the CDR3 is TGTGCCAGCAGCTTGACGTACTTGATGAACACTGAAGCTTTCTTT.

This clone was seen once. This rearrangement joins TRBV29-1 to TRBJ2-3; D may be TRBD2 (7 bases). Germline V lookup: CDR1 SQVTM, CDR2 ANQGSEA. Trimming shortened V by 4 bases and J by 0 bases, and 17 bases separated the two germline ends. CDR3 size: 16 residues. CDR3 protein: CSVGGGGAFSTDTQYF. The CDR3 nucleotides are TGCAGCGTTGGGGGGGGCGGAGCGTTTAGCACAGATACGCAGTATTTT.